A single sample is the source of the 29 T cell receptor beta chains below, sequenced in a study of OX40 agonist ivuxolimab in advanced cancers. Sequencing used immunoSEQ multiplex PCR; TCRdb keeps in-frame clones, though not all of them. There are about 35,000 clones in the sample; 70% to 85% occur only once, and over 20% lies in the top ten. This specimen was CD4+ or CD8+ T cells sorted from blood, taken in a trial of the OX40 agonist ivuxolimab. The receptor set was obtained from an adult with an advanced solid tumor such as melanoma, head and neck, liver or kidney cancer.

The chain uses TRBV27 and TRBJ2-3, with 7 bases lining up with TRBD2. J lost 0 bases, V lost 2 bases, and 11 bases had no gene match. Germline CDR1 is MNHEY and CDR2 is SMNVEV (reference sequence). The CDR3 loop spans 18 amino acids. The CDR3 sequence: CASSLEAGYGRSTDTQYF. The DNA of the CDR3 is TGTGCCAGCAGTTTAGAAGCGGGGTATGGTAGGAGCACAGATACGCAGTATTTT.

This sequence joins TRBV5-6 and TRBJ1-6; no reliable D call. This CDR3 comprises 13 residues. Germline V lookup: CDR1 SGHDT, CDR2 YYEEEE. V lost 4 bases and J lost 6, with 8 bases in between. The chain's CDR3 is CASSVEVNSPLHF. Written as DNA, the CDR3 is TGTGCCAGCAGCGTAGAGGTTAATTCACCCCTCCACTTT.

There are a few counts of this clone. The chain recombines TRBV2 with TRBJ2-1; D unresolved. Trimming removed 6 bases at V and 4 bases at J, with 7 bases between. The CDR3 is 12 residues long. Per the germline V gene, CDR1 is SNHLY and CDR2 is FYNNEI. CDR3 coding DNA: TGTGCCAGCAGAACAGTTTACAATGAGCAGTTCTTC. Protein sequence: CASRTVYNEQFF.

This chain uses TRBV9 with TRBJ2-2, with 8 bases fitting TRBD1. J gave up 7 bases and V 4 bases, and 9 bases lay outside the gene matches. CDR1 and CDR2 from the germline V gene are SGDLS and YYNGEE. This CDR3 spans 15 amino acids. The CDR3 spells CASSPRQGWNGELFF. The CDR3 DNA follows: TGTGCCAGCAGCCCGCGACAGGGGTGGAACGGGGAGCTGTTTTTT.

The chain employs TRBV2 and TRBJ1-5, with no clear D. Trimming shortened V by 1 base and J by 7 bases, and 8 bases separated the two germline ends. Germline loops: CDR1 SNHLY, CDR2 FYNNEI. The CDR3 spans 13 residues. The CDR3 spells CASSEGGLQPQHF. The CDR3 DNA reads as TGTGCCAGCAGTGAAGGTGGACTCCAGCCCCAGCATTTT.

The chain combines TRBV5-1 with TRBJ2-7, with 8 bases aligning to TRBD2. J gave up 5 bases and V 0 bases, and 7 bases lay outside the gene matches. CDR1 is SGHRS, CDR2 YFSETQ, per germline. CDR3 length equals 15 residues. This CDR3 reads CASSLVGAGGDEQYF. Here the CDR3 DNA reads TGCGCCAGCAGCTTGGTAGGGGCGGGGGGCGACGAGCAGTACTTC.

The chain joins TRBV6-1 to TRBJ2-1; 9 nucleotides line up with TRBD2. The CDR3 contains 15 residues. The germline V gene encodes CDR1 MNHNS and CDR2 SASEGT. Trimming removed 6 bases from V and 5 bases from J; junction bases left unmatched: 8. Written as DNA, the CDR3 is TGTGCCAGCAGAAGGGAACTAGCGGGCAACAATGAGCAGTTCTTC. Encoded protein: CASRRELAGNNEQFF.

This chain joins TRBV6-6 and TRBJ1-2; 10 positions match TRBD1. J was trimmed by 6 bases and V by 4 bases; bases with no gene match: 2. Germline loops: CDR1 MNHNY, CDR2 SVGAGI (reference sequence). The CDR3 is 13 amino acids. The CDR3 sequence: CASSSDRGHGYTF. DNA for the CDR3: TGTGCCAGCAGTTCCGACAGGGGGCATGGCTACACCTTC.

There are a few counts of this clone. The chain recombines TRBV6-1 with TRBJ2-1; 9 nucleotides match TRBD1. This CDR3 has 16 amino acids. The V and J ends lost 1 base and 5 bases, in that order; junction bases with no gene match: 6. Germline loops: CDR1 MNHNS, CDR2 SASEGT. The CDR3 nucleotides read TGTGCCAGCAGTGAAGGAAAGACAGGGGGTAACAATGAGCAGTTCTTC. It encodes CASSEGKTGGNNEQFF.

The chain is built from TRBV6-4 and TRBJ2-1, with 7 bases that match TRBD2. V was clipped by 0 bases and J by 8 bases; unmatched bases: 4. The CDR3 is 14 residues long. Germline values: CDR1 MRHNA, CDR2 SNTAGT. The chain's CDR3 is CASSDSGLADEQFF. CDR3 DNA sequence: TGTGCCAGCAGTGACTCGGGGCTAGCGGATGAGCAGTTCTTC.

The chain joins TRBV6-1 to TRBJ2-7, with unresolved D. The CDR3 is made up of 15 amino acids. Trimming removed 3 bases from V and 1 base from J, with 13 bases in between. Germline CDR1 MNHNS, CDR2 SASEGT. CDR3 nucleotides: TGTGCCAGCAGTGACCCTGGAGAGAGGTCCTACGAGCAGTACTTC. Translated, it gives CASSDPGERSYEQYF.

V and J are TRBV30 and TRBJ1-2; no definite D call. Germline V CDR1 and CDR2: GTSNPN, SVGIG (reference sequence). Trimming left V 3 bases short and J 0 bases short, with 8 bases between. The CDR3 is 13 residues long. CDR3 sequence reads: CAWRALTNYGYTF. The DNA for the CDR3 is TGTGCCTGGAGGGCCCTAACTAACTATGGCTACACCTTC.

The rearrangement joins TRBV19 to TRBJ1-5; 7 nucleotides align to TRBD1. Germline values: CDR1 LNHDA, CDR2 SQIVND (reference sequence). The V segment lost 6 bases and the J segment 9 bases; nucleotides outside the gene matches: 14. CDR3 size: 15 residues. This CDR3 reads CASSNGQAGIGPQHF. Here the CDR3 DNA reads TGTGCCAGTAGCAACGGACAGGCCGGCATAGGGCCCCAGCATTTT.

The chain uses TRBV5-4 and TRBJ2-7; possibly TRBD2 for D (6 bases). The CDR3 is made up of 14 amino acids. Trimming took off 3 bases at V and 6 bases at J, with 16 bases between the two ends. CDR1 is SGHNT, CDR2 YYREEE, per germline (reference sequence). CDR3 protein: CASSSVGGGGEQYV. As DNA, the CDR3 is TGTGCCAGCAGCTCCGTCGGTGGGGGAGGCGAGCAGTACGTC.

The chain carries TRBV9 and TRBJ1-6; D gene uncertain. Germline V gene sequence: CDR1 SGDLS, CDR2 YYNGEE. Trimming pared 4 bases from V and 7 bases from J, leaving 6 bases between. The CDR3 has 12 residues. Written as DNA, the CDR3 is TGTGCCAGCAGCACCAGGAATTCACCCCTCCACTTT. Translating gives CASSTRNSPLHF. Looking up the rest from reference TRBV9 and TRBJ1-6 gives the full variable domain: DSGVTQTPKHLITATGQRVTLRCSPRSGDLSVYWYQQSLDQGLQFLIQYYNGEERAKGNILERFSAQQFPDLHSELNLSSLELGDSALYFCASSTRNSPLHFGNGTRLTVT.

The V gene is TRBV6-1, the J gene TRBJ1-5; D ambiguous. CDR1 and CDR2 from the germline V gene are MNHNS and SASEGT. The V end lost 4 bases, the J end lost 3 bases, and 16 bases lay between the germline ends. The CDR3 runs 16 residues. CDR3 protein: CASSVSLQSLNQPQHF. DNA for the CDR3: TGTGCCAGCAGTGTCAGCCTCCAATCCCTCAATCAGCCCCAGCATTTT.

The chain is built from TRBV19 and TRBJ2-7; tentatively, D is TRBD2 (6 bases). This CDR3 has 16 residues. Trimming removed 5 bases from V and 0 bases from J, with 17 bases in between. Germline CDR1 reads LNHDA; CDR2 reads SQIVND (reference sequence). The CDR3 DNA follows: TGTGCCAGTAGTCTGTCGGGCGGGGCTAGCTCCTACGAGCAGTACTTC. It yields the protein CASSLSGGASSYEQYF. Looking up the rest from reference TRBV19 and TRBJ2-7 gives the full variable domain: DGGITQSPKYLFRKEGQNVTLSCEQNLNHDAMYWYRQDPGQGLRLIYYSQIVNDFQKGDIAEGYSVSREKKESFPLTVTSAQKNPTAFYLCASSLSGGASSYEQYFGPGTRLTVT.

This chain uses TRBV12-5 with TRBJ2-2; TRBD2 aligns across 8 bases. CDR3 length: 16 residues. CDR1 and CDR2 from the germline V gene are LGHNT and FRNRAP. Unmatched junction bases numbered 6, after V lost 3 bases and J lost 3 bases. The CDR3 coding sequence is TGTGCTAGTGGTTTACACTTAGCGGGATACACCGGGGAGCTGTTTTTT. It is translated as CASGLHLAGYTGELFF.

The chain has TRBV2 and TRBJ2-5; maybe TRBD2 (7 bases). V lost 6 bases, J lost 6 bases, and 14 bases lay in between. This CDR3 comprises 13 residues. Per the germline V gene, CDR1 is SNHLY and CDR2 is FYNNEI. The DNA of the CDR3 is TGTGCCAGCAGCGTCGGGGGGCTTAAGACCCAGTACTTC. Protein product: CASSVGGLKTQYF.

The genes are TRBV6-6 and TRBJ2-3, with D unclear. The CDR3 sequence is 12 residues long. The ends were cut back, 8 bases at V and 2 bases at J, with 8 bases in the middle. CDR1 is MNHNY, CDR2 SVGAGI, per germline (reference sequence). CDR3 DNA sequence: TGTGCCAGCCGCGGAGACACAGATACGCAGTATTTT. This encodes CASRGDTDTQYF.

This chain joins TRBV6-6 and TRBJ2-5; the match to TRBD1 covers 10 bases. The CDR3 totals 15 residues. The junction had 5 bases not matched to a gene; V was cut back by 6 bases and J by 1 base. Germline loops: CDR1 MNHNY, CDR2 SVGAGI (reference sequence). CDR3 bases: TGTGCCAGCAGACCGGGACAGGGGCCCCAAGAGACCCAGTACTTC. Its protein is CASRPGQGPQETQYF.

The chain couples TRBV7-3 to TRBJ2-3; D ambiguous. Germline V CDR1 and CDR2: SGHTA, FQGTGA. This CDR3 comprises 13 residues. V dropped 5 bases and J dropped 3 bases, with 9 bases sitting between them. In DNA form, the CDR3 reads TGTGCCAGCAGCCCGGCCAGAACAGATACGCAGTATTTT. It translates to CASSPARTDTQYF.

The CDR3 loop reads CASSEEQTGNTIYF. The CDR3 DNA reads TGTGCCAGCAGTGAAGAGCAGACAGGAAACACCATATATTTT. This sequence joins TRBV2 and TRBJ1-3; no clear D. V was cut by 1 base and J by 4 bases, with 8 bases left in between. Germline lookup yields CDR1 SNHLY and CDR2 FYNNEI. The CDR3 has 14 residues.

This clone was detected only a few times. The chain employs TRBV5-1 and TRBJ1-1, with a tentative D call TRBD1 (5 bases). CDR1 and CDR2 (germline): SGHRS, YFSETQ. V dropped 0 bases and J dropped 2 bases, with 11 bases sitting between them. This CDR3 is 15 amino acids long. The CDR3 region is CASSLDGQGNTEAFF. The DNA of the CDR3 is TGCGCCAGCAGCTTGGATGGCCAGGGTAACACTGAAGCTTTCTTT.

The genes are TRBV9 and TRBJ1-6, with unresolved D. The CDR3 is 16 residues long. The V end lost 0 bases, the J end lost 0 bases, and 7 bases lay between the germline ends. The germline V gene has CDR1 SGDLS and CDR2 YYNGEE. DNA of the CDR3: TGTGCCAGCAGCGTAGAGGCCAGCTCCTATAATTCACCCCTCCACTTT. Protein product: CASSVEASSYNSPLHF.

V usage is TRBV11-3 and J usage is TRBJ2-7; 11 bases match TRBD1. The J segment lost 4 bases and the V segment lost 4 bases, leaving 6 bases of the junction unmatched. CDR3 length: 15 amino acids. Per the germline V gene, CDR1 is SGHNT and CDR2 is YENEEA. CDR3 in amino acids: CASSYGQGALYEQYF. The DNA of the CDR3 is TGTGCCAGCAGCTACGGACAGGGGGCGTTGTACGAGCAGTACTTC.

This clone was counted a few times. The sample contains more than one DNA sequence encoding this CDR3. The V and J genes are TRBV7-2 and TRBJ1-2; D is unresolved. This CDR3 comprises 13 residues. In germline, CDR1 is SGHTA, CDR2 FQGNSA. V lost 0 bases and J 3 bases, leaving 5 bases between the germline ends. Here the CDR3 DNA reads TGTGCCAGCAGCTTAGCGGGGTACTATGGCTACACCTTC. Protein: CASSLAGYYGYTF.

The chain employs TRBV6-6 and TRBJ1-1; D remains unclear. Germline values: CDR1 MNHNY, CDR2 SVGAGI (reference sequence). V was shortened by 2 bases and J by 5 bases, with 3 bases between the two germline ends. CDR3 length: 11 amino acids. CDR3 loop: CASSYMTEAFF. CDR3 coding DNA: TGTGCCAGCAGTTACATGACTGAAGCTTTCTTT.

This clone has only a few counts. The chain is built from TRBV9 and TRBJ1-1, with D perhaps matching TRBD1 (5 bases). The CDR3 is 13 residues long. Germline values: CDR1 SGDLS, CDR2 YYNGEE. Trimming removed 0 bases from V and 8 bases from J, with 11 bases in between. Written as DNA, the CDR3 is TGTGCCAGCAGCGTAGGAGCGACAGCCGAAGCTTTCTTT. Translation: CASSVGATAEAFF.